The TCR beta chain described here comes from a study of CD8+ T cells in alopecia areata listed by TCRdb under 2018. Turning to the overall study: In both human patients and the C3H/HeJ mouse model, the study applied high-throughput TCRbeta sequencing to look at T cell clonal expansion in alopecia areata. In humans, TCRbeta sequencing was performed on scalp tissue and on sorted CD4+ and CD8+ peripheral blood T cells from healthy controls and from patients with patchy or totalis/universalis alopecia areata. Scalp clonality was compared among normal scalp (n=4), patchy alopecia areata scalp (n=8), and alopecia totalis/universalis scalp (n=8). The RNA source kit depended on sample type: the PAXgene miRNA kit for fixed scalp, the miRNeasy kit for PBMCs, and the RNeasy kit for mouse skin. TCRbeta CDR3 regions were amplified by immunoSEQ multiplex PCR using 35 Vbeta forward and 13 Jbeta reverse primers. Results and caveats for the whole study, not just this receptor: Shared TCR sequences between patients were less evident than in mice, which may be partly attributable to HLA diversity in the patient population. Compared with normal scalp, lesional scalp had higher clonality and more expanded CD8+ clones, particularly in alopecia totalis/universalis, a pattern that suggests antigenic drive. Scalp TCR repertoire analysis is complicated because resident alphabeta T cells in normal human skin are also sequenced, whereas mouse skin is dominated by gammadelta T cells.

After PBMCs were isolated by density centrifugation and stained for CD3, CD4 and CD8, a FACSAria was used to sort CD4+ and CD8+ T cells. Scalp biopsies and blood samples were provided by unaffected controls. Comment on this clone: Its recognized antigen is unknown. No much larger clonotype is one base removed from it; base qualities were not supplied.

Library construction relied on the immunoSEQ multiplex PCR assay. For TCR sequencing, RNA was extracted from every sample and reverse transcribed into cDNA to serve as template. SuperScript III was used for first-strand cDNA synthesis, primed with a 2:1 mix of oligo-dT and random hexamers. A synthetic immune receptor repertoire was used to assess amplification bias, and residual bias was removed computationally. The original pipeline was this. After raw reads were preprocessed to remove errors, the CDR3 was defined following IMGT conventions as running from the conserved cysteine to phenylalanine. Clonality was calculated as 1 minus Shannon entropy normalized by log2 of the number of productive unique TCRs. CD4 or CD8 identity of scalp clones was inferred by cross-referencing scalp TCRbeta sequences with sorted blood CD4 and CD8 repertoires. This immuneACCESS table, as held by TCRdb, lists in-frame sequences with V and J called but not all clones. Of the missing ones, under half trace to an unresolved V gene in checked studies; the others have no known cause. The DNA was the basis for D and trimming; V, J and clone size are from that table. The sample table contains about 99,000 clones; only one count was recorded for around three fifths of them. The ten largest make up around 8.5% of the sample.

The germline V gene sets CDR1 to SGHTA and CDR2 to FQGNSA. V has 2 bases trimmed and J has 3 bases trimmed; junction bases matching no gene number 6. The CDR3 runs 15 residues from the cysteine to the phenylalanine. The CDR3 DNA has 45 bases and is translated from base 1. Rearrangement joined TRBV7-2 to TRBJ2-7, and TRBD2 matches 8 of the central bases. The TCR originated in a human donor in good health. Sequencing was performed on CD4+ T cells sorted from blood. The nucleotide sequence is given as TGTGCCAGCAGCTTAACGGCGGGGGGAGGCTACGAGCAGTACTTC. This is translated as CASSLTAGGGYEQYF.